Listed here are 16 T cell receptor beta chains from one sample, sequenced in a study of T cell changes during pregnancy in multiple sclerosis. The table came from immunoSEQ multiplex PCR; TCRdb's copy has only in-frame clones and leaves some out. The sample has about 83,000 clones; 90% to 95% are singletons. The material was peripheral blood, obtained in the second trimester of pregnancy. These receptors were collected from a female donor with multiple sclerosis, enrolled in a pregnancy study.

The chain employs TRBV28 and TRBJ2-7, with D maybe TRBD2 (7 bases). Germline lookup yields CDR1 MDHEN and CDR2 SYDVKM. The CDR3 has 15 residues. The V gene lost 6 bases and the J gene lost 6 bases, with 21 bases spanning the gap. CDR3 nucleotides: TGTGCCAGCAGCCTCCTCCGGGGGGCGCCTTTCGAGCAGTACTTC. Amino acids: CASSLLRGAPFEQYF.

The chain uses TRBV14 and TRBJ1-1; a weak D match, TRBD1 (6 bases). The V and J ends lost 2 bases and 8 bases respectively, with 15 bases between them. Germline loops: CDR1 SGHDN, CDR2 FVKESK. This CDR3 is 14 amino acids long. The CDR3 reads CASSQFRDTREAFF. The CDR3 DNA follows: TGTGCCAGCAGCCAATTTAGGGACACCAGGGAAGCTTTCTTT.

The chain is built from TRBV4-3 and TRBJ2-2; 10 nucleotides align to TRBD2. This CDR3 has 18 residues. Germline-derived CDR1 and CDR2 are LGHNA and YSLEER. V gave up 0 bases and J gave up 3 bases; unmatched junction bases: 7. Written as DNA, the CDR3 is TGCGCCAGCAGCCAAGAGGCAGCGGGAGGGCCCTACACCGGGGAGCTGTTTTTT. This codes for CASSQEAAGGPYTGELFF.

The rearrangement joins TRBV6-4 to TRBJ2-7; the match to TRBD1 covers 10 bases. The length of the CDR3 is 13 residues. The germline V gene encodes CDR1 MRHNA and CDR2 SNTAGT. Germline trimming cut 2 bases from V and 6 bases from J; bases unmatched to any gene: 1. In DNA form, the CDR3 reads TGTGCCAGCAGTGACGGGGACAGGGGCGAGCAGTACTTC. It translates to CASSDGDRGEQYF.

The rearrangement uses TRBV5-4 and TRBJ2-5; D is possibly TRBD1 (7 bases). This CDR3 is 16 amino acids long. Trimming took 3 bases from V and 5 from J, leaving 20 bases between them. Germline V CDR1 and CDR2: SGHNT, YYREEE (reference sequence). CDR3 nucleotide sequence: TGTGCCAGCAGCTACGATCAACTGACAGGGAGGGAGACCCAGTACTTC. Protein: CASSYDQLTGRETQYF. The full variable domain, with the rest looked up from reference TRBV5-4 and TRBJ2-5, is ETGVTQSPTHLIKTRGQQVTLRCSSQSGHNTVSWYQQALGQGPQFIFQYYREEENGRGNFPPRFSGLQFPNYSSELNVNALELDDSALYLCASSYDQLTGRETQYFGPGTRLLVL.

The DNA of the CDR3 is TGCGCCAGCAGCCTGGAGGGACTTTCCTACGAGCAGTACTTC. Translated: CASSLEGLSYEQYF. V gene TRBV5-1 combines with J gene TRBJ2-7; D is perhaps TRBD2 (6 bases). The germline V and J ends were trimmed by 4 bases and 1 base, with 12 bases remaining between them. Germline CDR1 is SGHRS and CDR2 is YFSETQ. The CDR3 covers 14 residues.

The V call is TRBV5-4, the J call TRBJ2-2; 8 nucleotides match TRBD2. CDR1 and CDR2 from the germline V gene are SGHNT and YYREEE (reference sequence). Trimming took 3 bases from V and 6 from J; bases not matched to a gene: 10. This CDR3 spans 16 amino acids. CDR3 in DNA: TGTGCCAGCAGCTCGGCGGGGGGATCAAGGGCCGGGGAGCTGTTTTTT. Its protein product is CASSSAGGSRAGELFF. Using reference TRBV5-4 and TRBJ2-2 for the parts outside the CDR3, the full variable domain is ETGVTQSPTHLIKTRGQQVTLRCSSQSGHNTVSWYQQALGQGPQFIFQYYREEENGRGNFPPRFSGLQFPNYSSELNVNALELDDSALYLCASSSAGGSRAGELFFGEGSRLTVL.

The chain combines TRBV2 with TRBJ2-1; 7 bases are a match to TRBD2. CDR3 size: 14 residues. In germline, CDR1 is SNHLY, CDR2 FYNNEI. The junction had 10 bases not matched to a gene; V was cut back by 9 bases and J by 5 bases. The CDR3, as DNA: TGTGCCAGAGACCTAGCGGAGTCCCACAATGAGCAGTTCTTC. It translates to CARDLAESHNEQFF.

The chain carries TRBV11-2 and TRBJ2-7, with TRBD2 matching over 14 bases. This CDR3 has 15 amino acids. CDR1 and CDR2 from the germline V gene are SGHAT and FQNNGV. The trim removed 6 bases at V and 5 bases at J, leaving 6 bases unmatched. The CDR3 DNA reads TGTGCCAGCAGGGGACTAGCGGGAGTCTACCACGAGCAGTACTTC. It specifies CASRGLAGVYHEQYF.

This chain uses TRBV30 with TRBJ1-2; 9 bases are a match to TRBD1. From germline, CDR1 is GTSNPN and CDR2 SVGIG (reference sequence). The CDR3 loop spans 16 amino acids. The J segment lost 5 bases and the V segment lost 2 bases, leaving 12 bases of the junction unmatched. CDR3 sequence (DNA): TGTGCCTGGAGTTTAACAGGGGGCGCAGCTTGGTATGGCTACACCTTC. Protein sequence: CAWSLTGGAAWYGYTF.

The genes are TRBV5-1 and TRBJ1-2; D unclear. From germline, CDR1 is SGHRS and CDR2 YFSETQ. CDR3 length equals 14 residues. With 0 bases removed from V and 2 bases from J, the gap between germline ends came to 8 bases. DNA of the CDR3: TGCGCCAGCAGCTTGGCAGGCGGGAACTATGGCTACACCTTC. This encodes CASSLAGGNYGYTF.

The chain links TRBV5-3 to TRBJ2-1; 7 nucleotides line up with TRBD2. TRBV5-3 is an ORF; its function is uncertain. The CDR3 has 21 residues. V shed 0 bases, J shed 2 bases, and the junction held 20 bases outside the gene matches. The CDR3 DNA sequence: TGTGCCAGAAGCTTGGAGCGGGGCGGGAGCGGTATTGGCCCGCCCTACAATGAGCAGTTCTTC. Translation gives CARSLERGGSGIGPPYNEQFF.

The genes are TRBV5-1 and TRBJ2-1, with D perhaps TRBD2 (5 bases). Trimming took off 4 bases at V and 7 bases at J, with 15 bases between the two ends. The CDR3 covers 14 residues. Germline CDR1 reads SGHRS; CDR2 reads YFSETQ. The CDR3: CASSSGPGENEQFF. CDR3 nucleotides: TGCGCCAGCAGCAGCGGCCCTGGGGAGAATGAGCAGTTCTTC.

In its sample, this clone was seen once. V gene TRBV4-1 combines with J gene TRBJ2-4; possible D gene TRBD2, 6 bases. CDR1 and CDR2 (germline): MGHRA, YSYEKL. Trimming took off 5 bases at V and 0 bases at J, with 8 bases between the two ends. The CDR3 length is 14 residues. The CDR3 DNA reads TGCGCCAGCAGCACGGGACTAGCCAAAAACATTCAGTACTTC. Translating gives CASSTGLAKNIQYF.

This clone was seen just once. The chain is built from TRBV6-1 and TRBJ2-7, with TRBD2 as a possible D gene (5 bases). Trimming took 7 bases from V and 2 from J, leaving 15 bases between them. Germline CDR1 and CDR2: MNHNS and SASEGT. This CDR3 region has 14 residues. The CDR3 DNA is TGTGCCAGCACCATAAAACTAGGTCCCTACGAGCAGTACTTC. Its protein product is CASTIKLGPYEQYF.

The rearrangement uses TRBV7-2 and TRBJ2-1; D gene ambiguous. CDR3 length: 16 residues. CDR1 SGHTA and CDR2 FQGNSA come from the germline V gene. V was clipped by 3 bases and J by 0 bases, with 12 bases between them. CDR3 residues: CASSLVPRSSYNEQFF. CDR3 nucleotide sequence: TGTGCCAGCAGCTTGGTCCCGCGGAGCTCCTACAATGAGCAGTTCTTC.